What follows are 7 T cell receptor beta chains derived from one specimen sequenced in a study of vaccination effects on CD4 cells after COVID-19. These TCRs are of unknown antigen specificity. ViraFEST expansion of antigen-specific CD4+ T cells with viral peptide pools preceded sequencing. Following 10 days of culture, CD4+ T cells were isolated. A positive SARS-CoV-2 PCR test fell between March and December 2020. The vaccine given was either BNT162b2 or mRNA-1273, in two doses. Some clones are missing from TCRdb's copy, which holds only in-frame ones; the method was immunoSEQ multiplex PCR. Of about 15,000 clones listed, 76% are singletons. The sample was CD4+ T cells from PBMCs cultured with SARS-CoV-2 spike peptides, taken after COVID-19 vaccination. Receptors were obtained from a human donor who had a prior SARS-CoV-2 infection.

Only a few counts were recorded for this clone. This chain uses TRBV11-3 with TRBJ2-7; D might be TRBD2 (7 bases). V lost 7 bases and J lost 6, with 25 bases in between. The CDR3 length is 16 residues. Germline CDR1 is SGHNT and CDR2 is YENEEA. The CDR3 sequence: CASNPNGGRGDGEQYF. CDR3 sequence (DNA): TGTGCCAGCAACCCCAACGGGGGGAGGGGGGATGGCGAGCAGTACTTC.

The rearrangement uses TRBV5-4 and TRBJ1-2, with D maybe TRBD1 (5 bases). This CDR3 has 15 amino acids. Germline V lookup: CDR1 SGHNT, CDR2 YYREEE (reference sequence). Trimming stripped 1 base from V and 0 bases from J, with 10 bases between. The CDR3 nucleotides are TGTGCCAGCAGCTTGTTGGCAGGGACTAACTATGGCTACACCTTC. This gives the protein CASSLLAGTNYGYTF.

The chain couples TRBV6-1 to TRBJ2-5; D not resolved. Trimming stripped 3 bases from V and 4 bases from J, with 6 bases between. Germline assignment: CDR1 MNHNS and CDR2 SASEGT. The CDR3 spans 12 residues. This CDR3 is CASSDLGETQYF. The CDR3 nucleotides are TGTGCCAGCAGTGATTTAGGAGAGACCCAGTACTTC.

This chain connects TRBV27 to TRBJ1-2; D gene unclear. The CDR3 runs to 16 residues. Germline V gives CDR1 MNHEY, CDR2 SMNVEV (reference sequence). V was shortened by 6 bases and J by 0 bases, with 17 bases between the two germline ends. The CDR3 nucleotides read TGTGCCAGCAGACCCGCCTACAGAAACGCTAACTATGGCTACACCTTC. Protein: CASRPAYRNANYGYTF.

CDR3 coding DNA: TGCGCCAGCAGCCTTGGACTAGCGGGAGAATCCTACGAGCAGTACTTC. Its translation is CASSLGLAGESYEQYF. The chain combines TRBV5-1 with TRBJ2-7; 13 nucleotides agree with TRBD2. The V gene end was trimmed by 4 bases and the J gene end by 1 base; junction bases not matched to a gene: 5. This CDR3 comprises 16 residues. Germline CDR1 is SGHRS and CDR2 is YFSETQ.

Here the CDR3 DNA reads TGTGCCAGCAGCGTAGCTGAGACCGGGGAGCTGTTTTTT. Amino acid sequence: CASSVAETGELFF. The chain couples TRBV9 to TRBJ2-2; D gene unclear. The CDR3 consists of 13 residues. Germline values: CDR1 SGDLS, CDR2 YYNGEE. Trimming cost V 0 bases and J 5 bases, with 5 bases left between them. The variable domain in full, with the rest retrieved from reference TRBV9 and TRBJ2-2, is DSGVTQTPKHLITATGQRVTLRCSPRSGDLSVYWYQQSLDQGLQFLIQYYNGEERAKGNILERFSAQQFPDLHSELNLSSLELGDSALYFCASSVAETGELFFGEGSRLTVL.

The chain carries TRBV11-2 and TRBJ2-3; 7 bases agree with TRBD2. The germline V gene encodes CDR1 SGHAT and CDR2 FQNNGV. This CDR3 region has 12 residues. V trimming: 1 base; J trimming: 8 bases; junction bases outside the gene matches: 0. The CDR3, as DNA: TGTGCCAGCAGCTTAGCGGGAGGTACGCAGTATTTT. This sequence encodes CASSLAGGTQYF.